The 3 T cell receptor beta chains listed next were all sequenced from one sample in a study of prognosis after radiotherapy for stage I lung cancer. The authors amplified TCR beta CDR3 from genomic DNA using two-round multiplex PCR. With primers specific to each TRBV and TRBJ gene, the first-round PCR was performed. A single record per CDR3 protein comes from TCRdb applying MiXCR to the multiplex PCR reads. Here the sample spans over 50,000 distinct CDR3 sequences, over 30% being singletons. The material was PBMCs, obtained before or after stereotactic body radiation therapy (not recorded which). The receptors stem from a donor aged 50 or older with non-small cell lung cancer.

The chain has TRBV28 and TRBJ2-5, with 11 bases lining up with TRBD1. The V gene's germline CDR1 is MDHEN and CDR2 SYDVKM. V was clipped by 6 bases and J by 1 base; unmatched bases: 7. The CDR3 consists of 16 residues. The CDR3 DNA follows: TGTGCCAGCAGGACGGGACAGGGGGAATCCCAAGAGACCCAGTACTTC. Translated, it gives CASRTGQGESQETQYF.

As to this clonotype: Given a much more abundant clone one base away, this may be a read error. The rearrangement uses TRBV29-1 and TRBJ2-1, with a possible D match to TRBD2 (5 bases). V lost 3 bases and J lost 5, with 11 bases in between. This CDR3 is 13 amino acids long. Germline V CDR1 and CDR2: SQVTM, ANQGSEA. The CDR3 coding sequence is TGCAGCGTTGAGGTGGCGAGGGACAATGAGCAGTTCTTC. It translates to CSVEVARDNEQFF.

In the case of this clonotype: This could be a read error, since a much larger clone is one nucleotide away. This chain connects TRBV28 to TRBJ1-1; D remains unclear. The CDR3 consists of 16 residues. Germline values: CDR1 MDHEN, CDR2 SYDVKM. CDR3 in DNA: TGTTCCAGCAGCCGGACCGCCGGGCCCGCGAACACTGAAGCTTTCTTT. Encoded protein: CSSSRTAGPANTEAFF.